This entry is about one T cell receptor (beta chain). The data were produced by immunoSEQ multiplex PCR, yet TCRdb's version contains in-frame clones alone and is incomplete. The sample shows around 60,000 clones, around three fifths of them seen only once. The data stem from a study of cytotoxic CD8 clonotypes in ibrutinib-treated CLL. CDR3 length equals 11 residues. With 5 bases removed from V and 5 bases from J, the gap between germline ends came to 7 bases. Looked up from germline, CDR1 is SGHRS and CDR2 is YFSETQ. This chain uses TRBV5-1 with TRBJ2-5, with D unclear. Sequenced material: PBMCs, taken after 12 months of ibrutinib treatment. The source of this sequence is a human donor with chronic lymphocytic leukemia. The CDR3 loop is CASRLWETQYF. The CDR3 nucleotides are TGCGCCAGCAGGTTATGGGAGACCCAGTACTTC. Together with reference TRBV5-1 and TRBJ2-5, the CDR3 gives the full variable domain: KAGVTQTPRYLIKTRGQQVTLSCSPISGHRSVSWYQQTPGQGLQFLFEYFSETQRNKGNFPGRFSGRQFSNSRSEMNVSTLELGDSALYLCASRLWETQYFGPGTRLLVL.